In this sample, the clone carrying this T cell receptor beta chain turned up many times. Its antigen is not identified. A second PCR, run for about 6 to 11 cycles, used a sample-barcoded 5' primer plus a J-beta primer mix. TCRdb called the 5' RACE reads again in MiXCR, with one record for every CDR3 protein. There are around 870,000 distinct CDR3 sequences in the sample; 25% to 30% occur only once, and roughly 17% lies in the top ten. This sample stems from a study of blood T cells in healthy people across ages. Findings and limits, study-wide: Older age went with lower TCR beta diversity per million T cells, in a roughly linear way. The unsorted PBMCs prevented any conclusive comparison of naive versus antigen-experienced cells. Total diversity from one million sequenced T cells was likely underestimated.

This CDR3 region has 15 residues. V shed 1 base, J shed 4 bases, and the junction held 2 bases outside the gene matches. The germline CDR1 and CDR2 sequences are SGHTA and FQGNSA. Each of the donors had 8 to 10 milliliters of peripheral blood drawn into EDTA-treated Vacutainer tubes. This receptor was identified in a woman older than 75 in good health. This chain uses TRBV7-2 with TRBJ2-3; 10 bases line up with TRBD1. Sequenced input: blood. The CDR3 region is CASSLGTGGSDTQYF. The CDR3 bases are TGTGCCAGCAGCTTAGGGACAGGGGGTTCAGATACGCAGTATTTT.